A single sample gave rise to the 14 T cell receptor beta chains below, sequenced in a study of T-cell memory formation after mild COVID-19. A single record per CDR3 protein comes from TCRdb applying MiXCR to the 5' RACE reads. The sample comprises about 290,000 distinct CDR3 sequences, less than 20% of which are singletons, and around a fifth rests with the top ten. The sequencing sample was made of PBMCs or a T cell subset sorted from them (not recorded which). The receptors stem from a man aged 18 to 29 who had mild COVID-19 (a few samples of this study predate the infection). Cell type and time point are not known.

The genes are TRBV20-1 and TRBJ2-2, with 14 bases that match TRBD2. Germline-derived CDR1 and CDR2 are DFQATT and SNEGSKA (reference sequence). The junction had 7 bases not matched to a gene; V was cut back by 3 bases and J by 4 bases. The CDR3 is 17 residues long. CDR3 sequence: CSASAPGLAGATGELFF. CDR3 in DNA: TGCAGTGCTAGCGCGCCGGGACTAGCGGGGGCCACCGGGGAGCTGTTTTTT.

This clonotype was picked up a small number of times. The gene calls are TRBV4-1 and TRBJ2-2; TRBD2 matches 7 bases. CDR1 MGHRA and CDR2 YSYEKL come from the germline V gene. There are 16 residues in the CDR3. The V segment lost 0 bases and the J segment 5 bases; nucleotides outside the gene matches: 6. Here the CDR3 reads CASSQDGGERTGELFF. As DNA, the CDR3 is TGCGCCAGCAGCCAAGATGGGGGGGAACGTACCGGGGAGCTGTTTTTT.

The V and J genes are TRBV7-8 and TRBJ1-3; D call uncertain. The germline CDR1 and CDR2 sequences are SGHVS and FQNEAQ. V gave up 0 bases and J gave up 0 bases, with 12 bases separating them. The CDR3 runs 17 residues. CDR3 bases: TGTGCCAGCAGCTTAGCCATGAATCGGATCTCTGGAAACACCATATATTTT. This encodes CASSLAMNRISGNTIYF.

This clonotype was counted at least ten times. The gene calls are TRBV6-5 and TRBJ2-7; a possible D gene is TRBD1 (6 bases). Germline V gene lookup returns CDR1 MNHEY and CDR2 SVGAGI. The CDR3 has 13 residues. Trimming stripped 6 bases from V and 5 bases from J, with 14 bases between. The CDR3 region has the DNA TGTGCCAGCAGCCACAGGGCGCAGGACGAGCAGTACTTC. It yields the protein CASSHRAQDEQYF.

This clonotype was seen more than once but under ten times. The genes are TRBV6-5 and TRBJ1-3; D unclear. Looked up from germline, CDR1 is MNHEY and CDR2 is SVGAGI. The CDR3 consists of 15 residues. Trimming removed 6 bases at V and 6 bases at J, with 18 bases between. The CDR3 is CASSQRPPRENTIYF. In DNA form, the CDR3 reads TGTGCCAGCAGCCAGCGGCCCCCAAGGGAAAACACCATATATTTT.

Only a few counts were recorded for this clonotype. Here the CDR3 reads CASSQDWDGTQANYGYTF. CDR3 in DNA: TGTGCCAGCAGCCAAGACTGGGATGGGACTCAAGCTAACTATGGCTACACCTTC. The V call is TRBV3-1, the J call TRBJ1-2, with D possibly being TRBD1 (5 bases). Trimming pared 0 bases from V and 0 bases from J, leaving 17 bases between. The CDR3 contains 18 residues. Germline loops: CDR1 LGHDT, CDR2 YNNKEL (reference sequence). The entire variable domain, with the rest obtained from reference TRBV3-1 and TRBJ1-2, is as follows: DTAVSQTPKYLVTQMGNDKSIKCEQNLGHDTMYWYKQDSKKFLKIMFSYNNKELIINETVPNRFSPKSPDKAHLNLHINSLELGDSAVYFCASSQDWDGTQANYGYTFGSGTRLTVV.

The DNA of the CDR3 is TGTGCCAGCTCGGCGGGACAGGGGACCACCGGGGAGCTGTTTTTT. It specifies CASSAGQGTTGELFF. The rearrangement links TRBV18 to TRBJ2-2, with 10 bases identical to TRBD1. The germline gives CDR1 KGHSH, CDR2 LQKENI. The CDR3 has 15 amino acids. Trimming cost V 6 bases and J 4 bases; bases outside gene matches: 5. Filled out from reference TRBV18 and TRBJ2-2, the complete variable domain reads NAGVMQNPRHLVRRRGQEARLRCSPMKGHSHVYWYRQLPEEGLKFMVYLQKENIIDESGMPKERFSAEFPKEGPSILRIQQVVRGDSAAYFCASSAGQGTTGELFFGEGSRLTVL.

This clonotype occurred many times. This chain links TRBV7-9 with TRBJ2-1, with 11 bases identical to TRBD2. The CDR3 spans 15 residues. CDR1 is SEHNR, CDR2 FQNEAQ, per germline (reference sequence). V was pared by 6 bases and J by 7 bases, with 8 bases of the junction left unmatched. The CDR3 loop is CASRYSGGALNEQFF. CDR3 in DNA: TGTGCCAGCAGGTATAGCGGGGGGGCGCTTAATGAGCAGTTCTTC.

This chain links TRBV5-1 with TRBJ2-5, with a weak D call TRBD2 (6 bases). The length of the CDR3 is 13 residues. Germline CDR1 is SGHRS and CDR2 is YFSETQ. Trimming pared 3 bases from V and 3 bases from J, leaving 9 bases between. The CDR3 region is CASSYGSEETQYF. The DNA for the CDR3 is TGCGCCAGCAGCTACGGGAGCGAAGAGACCCAGTACTTC. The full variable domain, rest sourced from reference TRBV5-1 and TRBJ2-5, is KAGVTQTPRYLIKTRGQQVTLSCSPISGHRSVSWYQQTPGQGLQFLFEYFSETQRNKGNFPGRFSGRQFSNSRSEMNVSTLELGDSALYLCASSYGSEETQYFGPGTRLLVL.

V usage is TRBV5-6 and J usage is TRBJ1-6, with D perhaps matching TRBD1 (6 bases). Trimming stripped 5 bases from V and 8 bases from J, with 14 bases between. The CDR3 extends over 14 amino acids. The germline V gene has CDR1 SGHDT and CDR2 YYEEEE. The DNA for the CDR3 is TGTGCCAGCAGTTTCGACAGGACTGATTCACCCCTCCACTTT. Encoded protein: CASSFDRTDSPLHF.

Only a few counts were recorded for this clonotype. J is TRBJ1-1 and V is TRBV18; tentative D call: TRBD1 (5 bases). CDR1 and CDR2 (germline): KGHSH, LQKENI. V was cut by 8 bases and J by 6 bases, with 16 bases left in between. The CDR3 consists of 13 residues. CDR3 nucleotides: TGTGCCAGCACCCTCCGGGGGACCGCTGAAGCTTTCTTT. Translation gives CASTLRGTAEAFF.

CDR3 amino acids: CASTHQETQYF. The CDR3 region has the DNA TGTGCCAGCACACACCAAGAGACCCAGTACTTC. V usage is TRBV7-9 and J usage is TRBJ2-5, with D unclear. Between the trimmed V and J ends, which lost 7 bases and 0 bases, there was a span of 3 bases. CDR1 and CDR2 from the germline V gene are SEHNR and FQNEAQ (reference sequence). This CDR3 is 11 amino acids long.

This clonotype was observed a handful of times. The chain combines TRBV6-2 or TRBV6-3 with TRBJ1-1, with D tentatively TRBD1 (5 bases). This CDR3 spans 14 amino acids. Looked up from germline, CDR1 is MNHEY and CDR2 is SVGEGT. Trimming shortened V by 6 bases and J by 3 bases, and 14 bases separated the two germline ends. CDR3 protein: CASRLGGLDTEAFF. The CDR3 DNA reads TGTGCCAGCAGGCTCGGGGGGTTGGACACTGAAGCTTTCTTT.

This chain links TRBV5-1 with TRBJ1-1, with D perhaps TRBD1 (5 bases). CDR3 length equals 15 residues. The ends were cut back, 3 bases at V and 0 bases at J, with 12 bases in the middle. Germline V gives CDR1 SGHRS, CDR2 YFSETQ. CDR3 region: CASSSKTAMNTEAFF. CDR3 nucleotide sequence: TGCGCCAGCAGCTCCAAGACAGCGATGAACACTGAAGCTTTCTTT.